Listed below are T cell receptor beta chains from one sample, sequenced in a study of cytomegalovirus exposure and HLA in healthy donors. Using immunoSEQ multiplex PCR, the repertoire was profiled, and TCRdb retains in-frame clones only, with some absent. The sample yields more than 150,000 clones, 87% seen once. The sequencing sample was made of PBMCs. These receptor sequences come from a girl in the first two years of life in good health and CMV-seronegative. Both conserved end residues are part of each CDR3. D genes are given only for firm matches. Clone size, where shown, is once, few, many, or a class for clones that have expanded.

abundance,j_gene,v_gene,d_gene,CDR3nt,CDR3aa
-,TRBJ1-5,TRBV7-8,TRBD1,TGTGCCAGCAGGACAAACAGGGGGCTCGATCCCCAGCATTTT,CASRTNRGLDPQHF
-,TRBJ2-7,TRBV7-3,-,TGTGCCAGCAGCCCATGGTCGGGGGTCAGGTACGAGCAGTACTTC,CASSPWSGVRYEQYF
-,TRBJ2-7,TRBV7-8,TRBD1,TGTGCCAGCAGCCCGGGACAGGGGATGTACGAGCAGTACTTC,CASSPGQGMYEQYF
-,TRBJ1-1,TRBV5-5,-,TGTGCCAGCAGCTTTGGTGAATTTGGGAGCACTGAAGCTTTCTTT,CASSFGEFGSTEAFF
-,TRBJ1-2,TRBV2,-,TGTGCCAGCACGGGGGGTAGCTATGGCTACACCTTC,CASTGGSYGYTF
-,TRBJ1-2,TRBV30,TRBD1,TGTGCCTGGAGTCCAACGGGGGGACAGGGGCTCTATGGCTACACCTTC,CAWSPTGGQGLYGYTF
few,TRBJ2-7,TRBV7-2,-,TGTGCCAGCAGCACGAGGACCGTCAGGGACGAGCAGTACTTC,CASSTRTVRDEQYF
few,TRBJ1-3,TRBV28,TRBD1,TGTGCCAGCACCGAAGCCGGGACAGGGGGAAACACCATATATTTT,CASTEAGTGGNTIYF
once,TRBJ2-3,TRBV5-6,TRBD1,TGTGCCAGCAGCATCGATCTCGCAGGGGGCATATTTACAGATACGCAGTATTTT,CASSIDLAGGIFTDTQYF
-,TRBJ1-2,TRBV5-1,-,TGCGCCAGCAGATCGTCCGCGTTCGGGAGCGGCTACACCTTC,CASRSSAFGSGYTF
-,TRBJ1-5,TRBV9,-,TGTGCCAGCAGCTCAGGTCTTAGCAATCAGCCCCAGCATTTT,CASSSGLSNQPQHF
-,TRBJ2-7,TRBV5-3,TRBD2,TGTGCCAGAAGCGCGCGGGAGCGGGGGCACTCCTACGAGCAGTACTTC,CARSARERGHSYEQYF
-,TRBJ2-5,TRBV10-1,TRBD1,TGCGCCAGCAGTGAGCAGGGGGAACAAGAGACCCAGTACTTC,CASSEQGEQETQYF
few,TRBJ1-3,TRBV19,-,TGTGCCGGATCGACTGCGTCTGGAAACACCATATATTTT,CAGSTASGNTIYF
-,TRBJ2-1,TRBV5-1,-,TGCGCCCGACGGAGGGGTAACCTAGGGAACAATGAGCAGTTCTTC,CARRRGNLGNNEQFF
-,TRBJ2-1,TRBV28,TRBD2,TGTGCCAGCAGTTTATCTCGGGGGGGGTTAATCGGCTACAATGAGCAGTTCTTC,CASSLSRGGLIGYNEQFF
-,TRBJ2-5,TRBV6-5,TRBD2,TGTGCCAGCAGTTCAGGACTAGCGGGGGGGCAAGAGACCCAGTACTTC,CASSSGLAGGQETQYF
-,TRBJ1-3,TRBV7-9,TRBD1,TGTGCCAGCAGCTTAGGTCGGACAGGGGGGAACACCATATATTTT,CASSLGRTGGNTIYF
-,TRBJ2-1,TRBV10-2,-,TGCGCCAGCTTGTGGGGAGGTGAGCAGTTCTTC,CASLWGGEQFF
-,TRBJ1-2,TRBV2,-,TGTGCCAGCAGGGTGGTCTCATCGGTCTACACCTTC,CASRVVSSVYTF